One sample yielded the 3 T cell receptor beta chains listed below, sequenced in a study of shared clonotypes between healthy human individuals. Method: immunoSEQ multiplex PCR; TCRdb's copy keeps in-frame clones and lacks some. The table lists some 2.3 million clones, 80% to 95% of them singletons, with roughly 0.36% in the top ten. Sequencing was performed on naive CD4+ T cells from PBMCs. The subset is: CD45RA+ positively selected. All receptors come from a man between 18 and 35 years old in good health. Some clones in this sample may be carry-over from other donors' samples.

J is TRBJ2-2 and V is TRBV23-1; D may correspond to TRBD1 or TRBD2 (5 bases each). TRBV23-1 falls under the ORF class, with uncertain function. This CDR3 region has 17 residues. V dropped 0 bases and J dropped 1 base, with 12 bases sitting between them. Here the CDR3 reads CASSQSKRGQNTGELFF. The CDR3 region has the DNA TGCGCCAGCAGTCAATCGAAGAGGGGCCAGAACACCGGGGAGCTGTTTTTT.

The chain employs TRBV7-2 and TRBJ2-3; 13 bases align to TRBD2. J lost 5 bases, V lost 5 bases, and 4 bases had no gene match. This CDR3 comprises 15 residues. Germline values: CDR1 SGHTA, CDR2 FQGNSA. CDR3 DNA sequence: TGTGCCAGCAGCACCCGACTAGCGGGAGGAGATACGCAGTATTTT. Translating gives CASSTRLAGGDTQYF.

The rearrangement uses TRBV2 and TRBJ2-7, with D possibly being TRBD1 or TRBD2 (5 bases each). The V gene's germline CDR1 is SNHLY and CDR2 FYNNEI. This CDR3 spans 11 amino acids. The V and J ends lost 6 bases and 6 bases respectively, with 9 bases between them. The CDR3 reads CASRRDAEQYF. CDR3 nucleotide sequence: TGTGCCAGCAGGAGGGACGCCGAGCAGTACTTC.